Below, 4 T cell receptor beta chains from the same sample are listed, as sequenced in a study of PD-1 blockade in classical Hodgkin lymphoma. Profiled with immunoSEQ multiplex PCR; TCRdb holds only in-frame clones, not every one. Found here are approximately 160,000 clones, about 78% of them singletons; the top ten hold 7.5% to 10%. Relapses following autologous stem cell transplantation were seen in all patients, with brentuximab vedotin exposure varying. The material was peripheral blood mononuclear cells (PBMCs), obtained before the second cycle of nivolumab. The receptor source for this set is a human donor with classical Hodgkin lymphoma.

The chain is built from TRBV9 and TRBJ2-7, with D maybe TRBD1 (6 bases). CDR1 SGDLS and CDR2 YYNGEE come from the germline V gene. The CDR3 contains 14 residues. The ends were cut back, 3 bases at V and 1 base at J, with 11 bases in the middle. CDR3 sequence reads: CASSASQGSYEQYF. The CDR3 DNA reads as TGTGCCAGCAGCGCCAGCCAGGGGTCCTACGAGCAGTACTTC.

This clone was seen more than once but under ten times. J is TRBJ2-5 and V is TRBV7-2; D is unclear. Trimming shortened V by 7 bases and J by 1 base, and 10 bases separated the two germline ends. Germline CDR1 reads SGHTA; CDR2 reads FQGNSA. The CDR3 spans 13 residues. The CDR3, as DNA: TGTGCCAGCACCGCGATGGTCCAAGAGACCCAGTACTTC. Its translation: CASTAMVQETQYF.

This clone was picked up one time. This chain uses TRBV11-2 with TRBJ2-7, with a tentative D call TRBD1 (6 bases). The CDR3 runs 14 residues. Trimming took 4 bases from V and 4 from J, leaving 14 bases between them. Germline V gene data show CDR1 as SGHAT and CDR2 as FQNNGV. CDR3 coding DNA: TGTGCCAGCAGCTACTCTGAGGGACATTACGAGCAGTACTTC. Protein product: CASSYSEGHYEQYF.

The chain combines TRBV7-3 with TRBJ2-1, with D hard to call. The CDR3 has 13 residues. Germline V gene lookup returns CDR1 SGHTA and CDR2 FQGTGA. V lost 2 bases and J 6 bases, leaving 8 bases between the germline ends. The chain's CDR3 is CASSLFPANEQFF. The CDR3 region has the DNA TGTGCCAGCAGCTTATTTCCCGCCAATGAGCAGTTCTTC.